These T cell receptor beta chains were read from a single sample in a study of blood T cell repertoires in COVID-19. Assay: immunoSEQ multiplex PCR; the TCRdb copy retains only in-frame clones and omits some. The sample holds fewer than 130,000 clones, approximately 70% seen once. The specimen sequenced was peripheral blood. The receptors originated from a man older than 75 with acute or convalescent COVID-19. Each CDR3 is given with its conserved first and last residue. The order of the fields is J gene, V gene, CDR3 length, clone size, CDR3 protein. The listing skips clone size in some rows; elsewhere it reads once, few, many or a size class.

>TRBJ2-7|TRBV6-5|14|NA
CASRLGQLPGEQYF
>TRBJ2-7|TRBV21-1|13|NA
CASRNRGGYEQYF
>TRBJ2-7|TRBV5-8|11|NA
CASSFNYEQYF
>TRBJ2-3|TRBV11-2|15|NA
CASSLGAGGRDTQYF
>TRBJ2-5|TRBV18|13|NA
CASSPSRVETQYF
>TRBJ2-7|TRBV6-2/TRBV6-3|12|NA
CASSHYPLAPRF
>TRBJ2-7|TRBV5-4|14|few
CASSLQIAGGEQYF
>TRBJ2-4|TRBV19|14|NA
CASSVGTLKNIQYF
>TRBJ2-2|TRBV25-1|15|NA
CASSELRGFTGELFF
>TRBJ2-7|TRBV19|14|few
CASSPQGIRYEQYF
>TRBJ2-1|TRBV18|17|NA
CASSPYSTSPGGDEQFF
>TRBJ2-3|TRBV11-3|14|few
CASSSWGVTDTQYF
>TRBJ2-3|TRBV29-1|15|NA
CSVKPAGGITDTQYF
>TRBJ2-5|TRBV28|15|many
CASSSLDRARETQYF
>TRBJ2-7|TRBV5-6|14|medium-sized
CASIGQGKVYEQYF
>TRBJ2-1|TRBV29-1|11|NA
CSAHGGGEQFF
>TRBJ1-5|TRBV5-6|15|NA
CASSLGQTNNQPQHF
>TRBJ1-2|TRBV19|14|NA
CASSDVRADYGYTF
>TRBJ2-7|TRBV4-2|15|NA
CASSPPGQDSYEQYF
>TRBJ1-1|TRBV6-5|14|medium-sized
CASSYSVGGRGAFF
>TRBJ2-1|TRBV27|16|few
CASSKTSARYFNEQFF
>TRBJ1-1|TRBV21-1|12|few
CASSKTRIEAFF
>TRBJ2-4|TRBV27|15|many
CASSRNRVAKNIQYF
>TRBJ2-7|TRBV19|15|NA
CASSIVDGVSYEQYF
>TRBJ1-6|TRBV2|14|medium-sized
CASSTGSYNSPLHF
>TRBJ2-3|TRBV5-1|14|NA
CASSLGTSRDTQYF
>TRBJ1-1|TRBV29-1|14|once
CSVEDRWGVTEAFF
>TRBJ1-2|TRBV5-1|17|NA
CASSFGGQILLNYGYTF
>TRBJ2-5|TRBV15|15|NA
CATSHSGAGEETQYF
>TRBJ2-1|TRBV10-3|16|NA
CAIRDTRDSLGNEQFF
>TRBJ1-5|TRBV6-5|13|NA
CASSLVRGQPQHF
>TRBJ2-5|TRBV28|16|NA
CASSDRTSGTQETQYF
>TRBJ2-7|TRBV4-3|14|once
CASSQAWRSPEQYF
>TRBJ1-1|TRBV4-1|15|NA
CASRLTGIANTEAFF
>TRBJ1-3|TRBV7-8|17|NA
CASSSMGGGGQGNTIYF
>TRBJ1-5|TRBV2|11|NA
CASAIDQPQHF
>TRBJ1-2|TRBV7-2|13|NA
CASSPGTGYGYTF
>TRBJ1-5|TRBV28|16|few
CASSAAGTGGFQPQHF
>TRBJ2-1|TRBV5-1|16|NA
CASSLFTSDSYNEQFF
>TRBJ1-5|TRBV28|13|NA
CASSLGGVQPQHF
>TRBJ2-3|TRBV5-1|17|once
CASSLGLAGVSTDTQYF
>TRBJ1-6|TRBV11-2|14|few
CASSLNRQNSPLHF
>TRBJ2-1|TRBV10-3|13|few
CAISDGLANEQFF
>TRBJ1-6|TRBV4-3|13|NA
CASSQTRDSPLHF
>TRBJ1-2|TRBV6-5|15|NA
CASSTVPGGLYGYTF
>TRBJ2-3|TRBV29-1|13|NA
CSFAVGGPDTQYF
>TRBJ2-2|TRBV6-4|15|NA
CASAPGQGRTGELFF
>TRBJ1-5|TRBV6-5|15|NA
CASSTTGAVNQPQHF
>TRBJ2-1|TRBV4-1|15|NA
CASSPRVAVGNEQFF
>TRBJ2-5|TRBV18|13|NA
CASSQTQEETQYF
>TRBJ1-2|TRBV5-6|14|NA
CASSSPGGATGYTF
>TRBJ2-1|TRBV11-2|13|NA
CASTPRGGPGEFF
>TRBJ2-7|TRBV2|13|NA
CASSSGHFYEQYF
>TRBJ2-6|TRBV19|15|NA
CASNQASSGANVLTF